This TCR beta chain stems from a study of cytomegalovirus exposure and HLA in healthy donors. Findings of the study overall: Reported performance of the classifier showed diagnosis of cytomegalovirus status with high specificity and sensitivity.

The CDR3 length is 17 residues. V was pared by 3 bases and J by 5 bases, with 11 bases of the junction left unmatched. CDR1 is MNHEY and CDR2 is SMNVEV in the germline V gene (reference sequence). PCR was performed using 60 Vbeta and 13 Jbeta primers. Per the original data handling: Later, tens of millions of unique TCR beta chains were counted in an analysis, and around 11 million of them were shared. TCRdb keeps only in-frame clones here, not all; method: immunoSEQ multiplex PCR. D and trimming were read from the DNA, whereas the V and J calls and clone size are those reported in that table. The repertoire holds approximately 140,000 clones, with about 83% as singletons. Though nominally healthy at sampling, donors likely had unrecorded immune exposures. A note on this clone: Its antigen is not known.

The sample taken for sequencing was PBMCs. The clonotype comes from a girl aged 2-9 years in good health and CMV-seronegative. The gene calls are TRBV27 and TRBJ2-7, with 12 bases aligning to TRBD1. The CDR3 DNA reads as TGTGCCAGCAGTTTGTTTTCCCTTGGGACAGGGGGCGACGAGCAGTACTTC. It translates to CASSLFSLGTGGDEQYF.